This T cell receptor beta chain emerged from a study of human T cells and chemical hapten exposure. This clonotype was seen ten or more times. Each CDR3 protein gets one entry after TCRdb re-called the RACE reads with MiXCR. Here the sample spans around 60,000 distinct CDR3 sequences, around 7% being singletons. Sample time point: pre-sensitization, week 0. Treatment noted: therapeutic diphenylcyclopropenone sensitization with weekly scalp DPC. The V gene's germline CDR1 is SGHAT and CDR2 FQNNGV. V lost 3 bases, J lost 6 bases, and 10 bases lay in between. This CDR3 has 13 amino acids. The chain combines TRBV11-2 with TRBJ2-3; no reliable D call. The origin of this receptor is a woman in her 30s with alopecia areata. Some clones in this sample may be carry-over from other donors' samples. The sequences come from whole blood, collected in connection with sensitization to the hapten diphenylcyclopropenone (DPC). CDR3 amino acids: CASSFLDWDTQYF. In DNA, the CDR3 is TGTGCCAGCAGCTTCTTAGACTGGGATACGCAGTATTTT.